These 23 T cell receptor beta chains were sequenced from one sample in a study of blood T cell repertoires in COVID-19. Using immunoSEQ multiplex PCR, the repertoire was profiled, and TCRdb retains in-frame clones only, with some absent. Of approximately 250,000 clones in the sample, around 90% were seen once. Material: PBMCs or T cells enriched from blood (not recorded which). The receptors here all came from a man aged 35-49 years who had been exposed to COVID-19.

The V gene is TRBV5-1, the J gene TRBJ2-7; possible D gene TRBD2, 5 bases. Trimming cost V 0 bases and J 1 base, with 11 bases left between them. Per the germline V gene, CDR1 is SGHRS and CDR2 is YFSETQ. CDR3 length: 15 amino acids. The CDR3 is CASSLEGRRSYEQYF. In DNA, the CDR3 is TGCGCCAGCAGCTTGGAAGGGAGACGTTCCTACGAGCAGTACTTC.

The chain recombines TRBV9 with TRBJ1-6; 9 positions agree with TRBD1. The V and J ends lost 4 bases and 7 bases, in that order; junction bases with no gene match: 9. CDR1 and CDR2 from the germline V gene are SGDLS and YYNGEE. This CDR3 comprises 16 residues. The CDR3 DNA is TGTGCCAGCAGCACCGAGACAGGGGGGGTGAATTCACCCCTCCACTTT. Translated: CASSTETGGVNSPLHF.

This rearrangement joins TRBV7-9 to TRBJ2-7; TRBD1 agrees at 9 bases. There are 16 residues in the CDR3. The V and J ends lost 2 bases and 1 base, in that order; junction bases with no gene match: 6. Germline CDR1 reads SEHNR; CDR2 reads FQNEAQ (reference sequence). The CDR3: CASSLPGQGLSYEQYF. Here the CDR3 DNA reads TGTGCCAGCAGCTTACCGGGACAGGGACTATCCTACGAGCAGTACTTC.

The chain recombines TRBV6-1 with TRBJ2-7; 10 positions agree with TRBD2. The CDR3 has 15 residues. With 3 bases clipped from V and 3 bases from J, the junction kept 5 bases outside the gene matches. From germline, CDR1 is MNHNS and CDR2 SASEGT. The CDR3 is CASSDEAGGDYEQYF. For the CDR3, the DNA is TGTGCCAGCAGTGATGAAGCGGGAGGGGACTACGAGCAGTACTTC.

This clone has just one count. The J gene is TRBJ2-1, the V gene TRBV6-4; 7 bases agree with TRBD2. The CDR3 sequence is 15 residues long. The germline V gene encodes CDR1 MRHNA and CDR2 SNTAGT. V gave up 7 bases and J gave up 2 bases; unmatched junction bases: 8. CDR3 sequence reads: CASKMGLTAYNEQFF. The CDR3 nucleotides are TGTGCCAGCAAGATGGGACTAACAGCCTACAATGAGCAGTTCTTC.

This chain connects TRBV19 to TRBJ2-7; 11 bases are shared with TRBD2. V lost 6 bases, J lost 0 bases, and 7 bases stayed unmatched. Germline CDR1 and CDR2: LNHDA and SQIVND (reference sequence). The CDR3 is 16 amino acids. CDR3 sequence: CASSISGTSGSYEQYF. The CDR3 coding sequence is TGTGCCAGTAGCATATCCGGGACTAGCGGCTCCTACGAGCAGTACTTC.

The chain carries TRBV9 and TRBJ2-3; a possible D gene is TRBD1 (5 bases). V gave up 2 bases and J gave up 6 bases, with 16 bases separating them. The germline gives CDR1 SGDLS, CDR2 YYNGEE. This CDR3 comprises 15 residues. The CDR3 reads CASSVQGGVRDTQYF. The CDR3 DNA is TGTGCCAGCAGCGTTCAGGGTGGGGTACGGGATACGCAGTATTTT.

The rearrangement joins TRBV14 to TRBJ2-3; D is unclear. Germline assignment: CDR1 SGHDN and CDR2 FVKESK. This CDR3 comprises 13 residues. Trimming removed 2 bases at V and 2 bases at J, with 5 bases between. CDR3 residues: CASSQTDTDTQYF. The CDR3 DNA is TGTGCCAGCAGCCAAACAGACACAGATACGCAGTATTTT.

The genes are TRBV27 and TRBJ2-4; D is undetermined. Trimming pared 4 bases from V and 0 bases from J, leaving 7 bases between. This CDR3 contains 14 residues. Germline values: CDR1 MNHEY, CDR2 SMNVEV (reference sequence). The CDR3 protein is CASSSELAKNIQYF. CDR3 bases: TGTGCCAGCAGTTCTGAACTAGCCAAAAACATTCAGTACTTC.

Here the CDR3 DNA reads TGTGCCAGCTCACAAACCGGGACAGGGGAGAGTGAGCAGTTCTTC. Translation: CASSQTGTGESEQFF. The rearrangement joins TRBV18 to TRBJ2-1, with TRBD1 matching over 10 bases. Germline lookup yields CDR1 KGHSH and CDR2 LQKENI. V trimming: 4 bases; J trimming: 9 bases; junction bases outside the gene matches: 9. The CDR3 is 15 residues long.

The genes are TRBV6-5 and TRBJ2-1; D possibly corresponds to TRBD2 (5 bases). The CDR3 covers 14 residues. V lost 2 bases and J lost 6, with 11 bases in between. Germline V lookup: CDR1 MNHEY, CDR2 SVGAGI. This chain's CDR3 is CASSYTLAVNEQFF. The CDR3 coding sequence is TGTGCCAGCAGTTACACTCTAGCTGTCAATGAGCAGTTCTTC.

The rearrangement uses TRBV4-1 and TRBJ1-4; no clear D. The CDR3 contains 15 residues. Germline-derived CDR1 and CDR2 are MGHRA and YSYEKL. Trimming took off 2 bases at V and 0 bases at J, with 7 bases between the two ends. CDR3 DNA sequence: TGCGCCAGCAGCCAACTCTACGCAACTAATGAAAAACTGTTTTTT. Translated, it gives CASSQLYATNEKLFF.

This chain uses TRBV7-9 with TRBJ1-2; D perhaps matches TRBD1 (5 bases). Trimming removed 3 bases at V and 8 bases at J, with 7 bases between. Germline V gene data show CDR1 as SEHNR and CDR2 as FQNEAQ (reference sequence). The CDR3 is made up of 11 amino acids. CDR3 in DNA: TGTGCCAGCAGCTTTAGGGGAGGCTACACCTTC. As protein: CASSFRGGYTF.

The J gene is TRBJ2-3, the V gene TRBV24-1; 7 bases fit TRBD1. From germline, CDR1 is KGHDR and CDR2 SFDVKD. The junction had 5 bases not matched to a gene; V was cut back by 10 bases and J by 2 bases. The CDR3 covers 13 residues. The CDR3, as DNA: TGTGCCACAAACAGGGGATCCACAGATACGCAGTATTTT. Its translation is CATNRGSTDTQYF.

The rearrangement joins TRBV15 to TRBJ1-1; 7 nucleotides align to TRBD1. CDR1 is LNHNV, CDR2 YYDKDF, per germline (reference sequence). The trim removed 2 bases at V and 7 bases at J, leaving 7 bases unmatched. The CDR3 is made up of 14 amino acids. The CDR3 protein is CATSRPGTDYEAFF. Here the CDR3 DNA reads TGTGCCACCAGCAGACCGGGGACAGACTATGAAGCTTTCTTT.

The V gene is TRBV3-1 (or the pseudogene TRBV3-2), the J gene TRBJ1-6; TRBD1 aligns across 11 bases. The germline V gene has CDR1 LGHDT and CDR2 YNNKEL (reference sequence). The length of the CDR3 is 15 residues. Trimming at V came to 5 bases and at J to 6 bases, leaving 3 bases not matched to a gene. CDR3 DNA: TGTGCCAGCAGCGGACAGGGGGCTGGTAATTCACCCCTCCACTTT. Translated: CASSGQGAGNSPLHF.

V and J are TRBV18 and TRBJ1-1; 7 bases map to TRBD1. Losses at the gene ends were 6 bases for V and 11 bases for J; bases not matched to a gene: 9. Germline V gene lookup returns CDR1 KGHSH and CDR2 LQKENI. The length of the CDR3 is 12 residues. This CDR3 is CASSPTQGVAFF. CDR3 coding DNA: TGTGCCAGCTCCCCCACTCAGGGGGTCGCTTTCTTT. Together with reference TRBV18 and TRBJ1-1, the CDR3 gives the full variable domain: NAGVMQNPRHLVRRRGQEARLRCSPMKGHSHVYWYRQLPEEGLKFMVYLQKENIIDESGMPKERFSAEFPKEGPSILRIQQVVRGDSAAYFCASSPTQGVAFFGQGTRLTVV.

The chain employs TRBV6-5 and TRBJ1-5, with TRBD1 as a possible D gene (6 bases). V lost 6 bases and J lost 0, with 12 bases in between. The germline gives CDR1 MNHEY, CDR2 SVGAGI. This CDR3 comprises 15 residues. CDR3 region: CASRPQGISNQPQHF. As DNA, the CDR3 is TGTGCCAGCAGGCCCCAGGGGATTAGCAATCAGCCCCAGCATTTT.

This clone has only one observation. V and J are TRBV6-5 and TRBJ2-3, with D perhaps TRBD1 (5 bases). The CDR3 is made up of 12 amino acids. The germline V gene has CDR1 MNHEY and CDR2 SVGAGI. Deletions cut 7 bases from V and 4 bases from J, with 9 bases between. The CDR3 is CASTGWADTQYF. The CDR3 nucleotides read TGTGCCAGCACAGGGTGGGCAGATACGCAGTATTTT.

The chain has TRBV28 and TRBJ1-3; D uncertain. Germline V lookup: CDR1 MDHEN, CDR2 SYDVKM. The CDR3 is made up of 11 amino acids. V was trimmed by 6 bases and J by 4 bases, leaving 4 bases between them. CDR3 DNA: TGTGCCAGCAGCTCGGGAAACACCATATATTTT. Amino acid sequence: CASSSGNTIYF.

J is TRBJ2-3 and V is TRBV28; 7 nucleotides align to TRBD2. V shed 5 bases, J shed 3 bases, and the junction held 11 bases outside the gene matches. CDR1 is MDHEN and CDR2 is SYDVKM in the germline V gene. CDR3 length equals 16 residues. The CDR3 DNA follows: TGTGCCAGCAGTCGTGGCGGGGGAGGTGCAACAGATACGCAGTATTTT. The encoded protein is CASSRGGGGATDTQYF. The variable domain in full, with the rest retrieved from reference TRBV28 and TRBJ2-3, is DVKVTQSSRYLVKRTGEKVFLECVQDMDHENMFWYRQDPGLGLRLIYFSYDVKMKEKGDIPEGYSVSREKKERFSLILESASTNQTSMYLCASSRGGGGATDTQYFGPGTRLTVL.

V is TRBV28 and J is TRBJ2-2, with TRBD1 matching 7 bases. CDR1 is MDHEN and CDR2 is SYDVKM in the germline V gene. V dropped 10 bases and J dropped 3; count of bases not matched to a gene: 8. The CDR3 consists of 14 residues. CDR3 coding DNA: TGTGCCACAACACGACAGGGTGACACCGGGGAGCTGTTTTTT. It specifies CATTRQGDTGELFF.

This clone has a handful of counts. This rearrangement joins TRBV15 to TRBJ2-5; D ambiguous. CDR3 size: 15 residues. The V and J ends lost 0 bases and 2 bases respectively, with 10 bases between them. Per germline, CDR1 LNHNV and CDR2 YYDKDF (reference sequence). Written as DNA, the CDR3 is TGTGCCACCAGCAGAGATTATACCGGGCAAGAGACCCAGTACTTC. Protein: CATSRDYTGQETQYF.